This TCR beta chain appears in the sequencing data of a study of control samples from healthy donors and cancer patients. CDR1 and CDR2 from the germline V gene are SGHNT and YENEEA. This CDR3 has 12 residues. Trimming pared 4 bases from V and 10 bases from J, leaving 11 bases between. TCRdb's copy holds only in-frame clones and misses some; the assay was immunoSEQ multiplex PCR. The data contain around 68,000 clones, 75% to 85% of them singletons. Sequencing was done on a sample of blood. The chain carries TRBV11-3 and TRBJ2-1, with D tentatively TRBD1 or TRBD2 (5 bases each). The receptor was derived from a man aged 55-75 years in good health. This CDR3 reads CASSSPGREQFF. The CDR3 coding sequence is TGTGCCAGCAGCTCCCCGGGGCGAGAGCAGTTCTTC.